The T cell receptor beta chain under discussion was sequenced for a study of blood T cell repertoires in COVID-19. Study-level information: Both acute and convalescent COVID-19 samples were obtained from the United States, Italy and Spain. Sources were T cells, B-cell-depleted T cells, or PBMCs; the material itself was cDNA or gDNA.

Original processing methods: The authors estimated nucleated cell counts from reference gene primer amplification. TCRdb's table, derived via immunoSEQ multiplex PCR, lists solely in-frame clones and lacks some. That table furnishes V, J and clone size, whereas the DNA furnished D and trimming. Of approximately 220,000 clones detected, 85% to 90% appear once; the ten largest clones hold about 14%. Germline V gene sequence: CDR1 ENHRY, CDR2 SYGVKD. V lost 5 bases to trimming and J lost 8 bases; unmatched junction nucleotides: 13. The CDR3 runs 16 residues. Enrolled through a virtual design, the participants were between 18 and 89 years of age and came from fewer than 30 US areas.

This TCR came from a young man who had been exposed to COVID-19. The V gene is TRBV10-3, the J gene TRBJ1-4; 8 bases match TRBD1. The sequenced sample consisted of PBMCs or T cells enriched from blood (not recorded which). CDR3: CAISSGSQGVREKLFF. CDR3 coding DNA: TGTGCCATCAGTTCGGGGTCACAGGGGGTGAGGGAAAAACTGTTTTTT.